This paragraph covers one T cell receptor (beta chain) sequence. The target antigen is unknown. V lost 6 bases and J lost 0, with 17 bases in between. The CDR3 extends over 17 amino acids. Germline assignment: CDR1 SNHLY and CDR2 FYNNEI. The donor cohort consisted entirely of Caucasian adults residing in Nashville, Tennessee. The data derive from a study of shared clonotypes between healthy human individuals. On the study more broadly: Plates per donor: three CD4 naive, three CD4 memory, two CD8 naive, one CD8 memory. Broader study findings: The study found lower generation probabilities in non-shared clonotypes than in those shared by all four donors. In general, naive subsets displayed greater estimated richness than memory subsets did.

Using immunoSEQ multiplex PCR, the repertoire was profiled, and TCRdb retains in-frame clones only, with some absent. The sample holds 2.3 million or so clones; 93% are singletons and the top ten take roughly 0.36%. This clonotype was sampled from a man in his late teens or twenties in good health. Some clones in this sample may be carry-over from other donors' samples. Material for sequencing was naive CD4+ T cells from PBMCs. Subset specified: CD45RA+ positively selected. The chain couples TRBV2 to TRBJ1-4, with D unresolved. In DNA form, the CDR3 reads TGTGCCAGCAGCCGCGCGGGGAGGCAGACAACTAATGAAAAACTGTTTTTT. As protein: CASSRAGRQTTNEKLFF. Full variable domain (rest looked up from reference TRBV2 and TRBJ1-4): EPEVTQTPSHQVTQMGQEVILRCVPISNHLYFYWYRQILGQKVEFLVSFYNNEISEKSEIFDDQFSVERPDGSNFTLKIRSTKLEDSAMYFCASSRAGRQTTNEKLFFGSGTQLSVL.